Included here is one T cell receptor (beta chain) sequence, with context. Sequenced by immunoSEQ multiplex PCR; TCRdb stores in-frame clones only, minus some. The table records fewer than 2,000 clones, roughly 85% of them present only once. CDR1 SGHNT and CDR2 YYREEE come from the germline V gene (reference sequence). V shed 5 bases and J shed 1 base, with 9 bases lying between them. CDR3 size: 13 residues. The entry originates in a study of T cells after posttransplantation cyclophosphamide. Busulfan-fludarabine conditioning, marrow transplant, and cyclophosphamide on days +3 and +4 were administered.

The sample in question was PBMCs, obtained about 310 days after allogeneic stem cell transplant with posttransplant cyclophosphamide. The source is a male patient between 25 and 39 years old who received an allogeneic stem cell transplant from a related donor, was CMV-positive, and had acute GVHD only. Some T cells may possibly be graft donor cells. The chain recombines TRBV5-4 with TRBJ1-1; D unclear. The CDR3 DNA reads as TGTGCCAGCAGGCTCGCACAGAACACTGAAGCTTTCTTT. Translating it yields CASRLAQNTEAFF. Drawing the rest from reference TRBV5-4 and TRBJ1-1, the complete variable domain is ETGVTQSPTHLIKTRGQQVTLRCSSQSGHNTVSWYQQALGQGPQFIFQYYREEENGRGNFPPRFSGLQFPNYSSELNVNALELDDSALYLCASRLAQNTEAFFGQGTRLTVV.